The 30 T cell receptor beta chains given below trace back to one sample, sequenced in a study of Graves' ophthalmopathy and Graves' hyperthyroidism. RNA served as the template for amplifying TCR beta CDR3 regions. Second-round multiplex PCR followed a first-round RT-PCR using HTBI primers. MiXCR was run by TCRdb on the multiplex PCR reads, yielding one entry per CDR3 protein. The profile shows about 590,000 distinct CDR3 sequences, under 45% of them singletons. What was sequenced was peripheral blood or thyroid tissue (not recorded which). The receptor set was obtained from an adult man with Graves' hyperthyroidism.

A word on this clonotype: Just one base apart from a much larger clone, this may be a read error. The V and J genes are TRBV5-4 and TRBJ1-2; D remains ambiguous. The CDR3 is 14 residues long. The germline CDR1 and CDR2 sequences are SGHNT and YYREEE (reference sequence). The V gene lost 0 bases and the J gene lost 4 bases, with 10 bases spanning the gap. The CDR3 sequence: CASSLGLLSYGYTF. The CDR3 DNA follows: TGTGCCAGCAGCTTGGGCCTCCTAAGCTATGGCTACACCTTC.

The chain carries TRBV7-9 and TRBJ1-2; D gene unclear. This CDR3 contains 15 residues. The V end lost 5 bases, the J end lost 2 bases, and 15 bases lay between the germline ends. Germline V gene data show CDR1 as SEHNR and CDR2 as FQNEAQ (reference sequence). The CDR3 loop reads CASSLRQVKNYGYTF. CDR3 coding DNA: TGTGCCAGCAGCCTTCGGCAGGTTAAAAACTATGGCTACACCTTC.

The rearrangement joins TRBV18 to TRBJ2-7, with a weak D call TRBD2 (5 bases). Germline CDR1 reads KGHSH; CDR2 reads LQKENI. The CDR3 is made up of 14 amino acids. The V gene lost 3 bases and the J gene lost 2 bases, with 11 bases spanning the gap. The CDR3 sequence is CASSPIATTYEQYF. The DNA for the CDR3 is TGTGCCAGCTCACCGATAGCGACTACCTACGAGCAGTACTTC.

The sample holds many counts of this clonotype. The J gene is TRBJ1-1, the V gene TRBV7-8, with 8 bases lining up with TRBD1. CDR1 is SGHVS, CDR2 FQNEAQ, per germline. The junction had 9 bases not matched to a gene; V was cut back by 5 bases and J by 4 bases. The CDR3 totals 15 residues. The CDR3 nucleotides are TGTGCCAGCAGCGTTAACAGGGGGTCGGGCACTGAAGCTTTCTTT. It yields the protein CASSVNRGSGTEAFF.

This clonotype was counted a few times. This is likely a read error, given that the CDR3 carries no conserved phenylalanine or tryptophan at its end. The gene calls are TRBV4-1 and TRBJ2-7, with 7 bases identical to TRBD1. Per the germline V gene, CDR1 is MGHRA and CDR2 is YSYEKL. J gave up 1 base and V 2 bases, and 8 bases lay outside the gene matches. The CDR3 loop spans 16 amino acids. CDR3 region: CASSQHRGPGSYEQYL. CDR3 in DNA: TGCGCCAGCAGCCAACACAGGGGTCCGGGGTCCTACGAGCAGTACCTC.

This clonotype showed up many times. The chain joins TRBV4-1 to TRBJ1-4; no definite D call. The CDR3 is made up of 13 amino acids. Germline V gene data show CDR1 as MGHRA and CDR2 as YSYEKL. V was clipped by 2 bases and J by 7 bases, with 8 bases between them. The CDR3 DNA reads as TGCGCCAGCAGCCAAACCCGCAGTGAAAAACTGTTTTTT. Translated, it gives CASSQTRSEKLFF.

V usage is TRBV2 and J usage is TRBJ1-2; 12 positions agree with TRBD1. CDR3 length: 14 residues. Germline values: CDR1 SNHLY, CDR2 FYNNEI. V lost 3 bases to trimming and J lost 6 bases; unmatched junction nucleotides: 2. CDR3 bases: TGTGCCAGCAGTGAGGGACAGGGGGCGGATGGCTACACCTTC. This sequence encodes CASSEGQGADGYTF. The entire variable domain, with the rest obtained from reference TRBV2 and TRBJ1-2, is as follows: EPEVTQTPSHQVTQMGQEVILRCVPISNHLYFYWYRQILGQKVEFLVSFYNNEISEKSEIFDDQFSVERPDGSNFTLKIRSTKLEDSAMYFCASSEGQGADGYTFGSGTRLTVV.

This clonotype has a count of ten or more. The genes are TRBV6-6 and TRBJ1-1, with a weak D call TRBD1 (6 bases). The CDR3 runs to 17 residues. CDR1 and CDR2 from the germline V gene are MNHNY and SVGAGI (reference sequence). Trimming stripped 4 bases from V and 0 bases from J, with 18 bases between. The CDR3 loop is CASSSDRSFNMNTEAFF. Written as DNA, the CDR3 is TGTGCCAGCAGTTCCGACAGGTCCTTCAACATGAACACTGAAGCTTTCTTT.

This clonotype came up a few times. The chain links TRBV7-8 to TRBJ1-1; D perhaps matches TRBD1 (6 bases). Germline loops: CDR1 SGHVS, CDR2 FQNEAQ. The V gene lost 8 bases and the J gene lost 2 bases, with 18 bases spanning the gap. There are 15 residues in the CDR3. In DNA form, the CDR3 reads TGTGCCAGCTCACAAGCGGACAGCATTAACACTGAAGCTTTCTTT. Protein product: CASSQADSINTEAFF.

This clonotype showed up many times. CDR3 DNA: TGTGCCAGCCGACAGGGGGACACTGAAGCTTTCTTT. It yields the protein CASRQGDTEAFF. The gene calls are TRBV2 and TRBJ1-1, with 9 positions matching TRBD1. CDR3 size: 12 residues. Germline V lookup: CDR1 SNHLY, CDR2 FYNNEI. The V and J ends lost 8 bases and 3 bases, in that order; junction bases with no gene match: 1.

The sample holds a few counts of this clonotype. V gene TRBV5-6 combines with J gene TRBJ2-2; the D is unclear. The CDR3 consists of 13 residues. Germline CDR1 reads SGHDT; CDR2 reads YYEEEE. Deletions cut 6 bases from V and 2 bases from J, with 8 bases between. CDR3 loop: CASMRINTGELFF. DNA of the CDR3: TGTGCCAGCATGAGAATCAACACCGGGGAGCTGTTTTTT.

The chain joins TRBV3-1 to TRBJ2-5; 8 bases map to TRBD2. Unmatched junction bases numbered 4, after V lost 5 bases and J lost 2 bases. Germline CDR1 LGHDT, CDR2 YNNKEL (reference sequence). CDR3 length equals 14 residues. The CDR3 DNA is TGTGCCAGCAGCAACGGGGGGGGACAAGAGACCCAGTACTTC. The encoded protein is CASSNGGGQETQYF.

There are many counts of this clonotype. The chain joins TRBV9 to TRBJ1-3; no reliable D call. The germline V gene encodes CDR1 SGDLS and CDR2 YYNGEE. V was clipped by 4 bases and J by 6 bases, with 17 bases between them. The CDR3 has 15 residues. CDR3 region: CASSPRSVGANTIYF. CDR3 nucleotides: TGTGCCAGCAGCCCTAGGTCAGTGGGTGCAAACACCATATATTTT.

V and J are TRBV24-1 and TRBJ1-2; 8 positions agree with TRBD1. CDR3 length: 14 residues. The trim removed 5 bases at V and 6 bases at J, leaving 7 bases unmatched. CDR1 is KGHDR, CDR2 SFDVKD, per germline. The CDR3: CATSGGQGGNGYTF. In DNA, the CDR3 is TGTGCCACCAGTGGCGGACAGGGAGGAAATGGCTACACCTTC.

Ten or more counts support this clonotype. The chain couples TRBV7-2 to TRBJ2-7; TRBD2 matches at 11 bases. V trimming: 5 bases; J trimming: 5 bases; junction bases outside the gene matches: 8. The CDR3 runs 15 residues. Germline loops: CDR1 SGHTA, CDR2 FQGNSA. The chain's CDR3 is CASSLDSGGDNEQYF. The CDR3 DNA reads TGTGCCAGCAGCCTCGATAGCGGGGGGGACAACGAGCAGTACTTC. The complete variable domain, with remaining parts taken from reference TRBV7-2 and TRBJ2-7, reads GAGVSQSPSNKVTEKGKDVELRCDPISGHTALYWYRQSLGQGLEFLIYFQGNSAPDKSGLPSDRFSAERTGGSVSTLTIQRTQQEDSAVYLCASSLDSGGDNEQYFGPGTRLTVT.

This clonotype was detected many times. The rearrangement joins TRBV29-1 to TRBJ2-2, with 7 positions matching TRBD2. Looked up from germline, CDR1 is SQVTM and CDR2 is ANQGSEA. J gave up 5 bases and V 5 bases, and 8 bases lay outside the gene matches. This CDR3 comprises 14 residues. The CDR3 protein is CSVKAGEGTGELFF. In DNA form, the CDR3 reads TGCAGCGTTAAGGCGGGAGAGGGAACCGGGGAGCTGTTTTTT.

This chain links TRBV10-3 with TRBJ2-7; D tentatively fits TRBD1 or TRBD2 (5 bases each). The CDR3 is 14 amino acids. Trimming pared 2 bases from V and 0 bases from J, leaving 8 bases between. Germline CDR1 and CDR2: ENHRY and SYGVKD. CDR3 amino acids: CAISEGTNSYEQYF. The DNA of the CDR3 is TGTGCCATCAGTGAGGGGACCAACTCCTACGAGCAGTACTTC.

This clonotype was picked up one time. The chain is built from TRBV30 and TRBJ1-6; 9 bases agree with TRBD1. J lost 6 bases, V lost 7 bases, and 4 bases had no gene match. The CDR3 sequence is 13 residues long. Germline V CDR1 and CDR2: GTSNPN, SVGIG (reference sequence). The CDR3 loop reads CALVGQGNSPLHF. DNA of the CDR3: TGTGCCTTGGTGGGACAGGGTAATTCACCCCTCCACTTT.

In this sample, this clonotype turned up once. Germline is not matched at one junction end, which may reflect a read error. The chain combines TRBV5-1 with TRBJ2-7; 7 bases agree with TRBD2. The CDR3 is 12 amino acids. In germline, CDR1 is SGHRS, CDR2 YFSETQ. The CDR3 loop is CASSLGDYEQCF. The CDR3 DNA is TGCGCCAGCAGCTTGGGGGACTACGAGCAGTGCTTC.

This chain links TRBV5-4 with TRBJ2-5; possibly TRBD1 or TRBD2 for D (5 bases each). Trimming left V 2 bases short and J 1 base short, with 15 bases between. Germline-derived CDR1 and CDR2 are SGHNT and YYREEE (reference sequence). This CDR3 region has 16 residues. The chain's CDR3 is CASSLEGSDTQETQYF. CDR3 bases: TGTGCCAGCAGCTTAGAGGGGTCGGACACCCAAGAGACCCAGTACTTC.

This clonotype was counted only a few times. The chain carries TRBV12-3 or TRBV12-4 and TRBJ2-2; the D is unclear. The germline V and J ends were trimmed by 6 bases and 0 bases, with 8 bases remaining between them. The CDR3 extends over 14 amino acids. CDR3 amino acids: CASSAWPNTGELFF. DNA for the CDR3: TGTGCCAGCAGCGCGTGGCCGAACACCGGGGAGCTGTTTTTT.

The chain has TRBV5-1 and TRBJ1-1; 7 bases line up with TRBD1. Germline loops: CDR1 SGHRS, CDR2 YFSETQ. The CDR3 loop spans 17 amino acids. The V gene end was trimmed by 4 bases and the J gene end by 0 bases; junction bases not matched to a gene: 12. The CDR3 DNA sequence: TGCGCCAGCAGCGCCTTCGGGACAGCTACTATGAACACTGAAGCTTTCTTT. Encoded protein: CASSAFGTATMNTEAFF.

This clonotype was observed at least ten times. The rearrangement links TRBV24-1 to TRBJ1-2; D perhaps matches TRBD1 (6 bases). CDR3 size: 17 residues. The V gene's germline CDR1 is KGHDR and CDR2 SFDVKD. V lost 4 bases, J lost 2 bases, and 19 bases lay in between. The CDR3 DNA follows: TGTGCCACCAGTGACTCATCGAAGCAGGGGAACAACTATGGCTACACCTTC. Amino acid sequence: CATSDSSKQGNNYGYTF.

The chain uses TRBV15 and TRBJ2-3; D is uncertain. Germline lookup yields CDR1 LNHNV and CDR2 YYDKDF (reference sequence). V lost 8 bases, J lost 2 bases, and 14 bases lay in between. The CDR3 length is 14 residues. The chain's CDR3 is CATEYRAYTDTQYF. The CDR3 DNA follows: TGTGCCACCGAATACCGGGCCTACACAGATACGCAGTATTTT.

The chain employs TRBV12-3 or TRBV12-4 and TRBJ2-5; 7 bases line up with TRBD1. The closer fit of TRBJ2-1 to the DNA end suggests the J call may be wrong. CDR3 length: 14 amino acids. The CDR3 is CASSSTQQGNEQFF. CDR3 sequence (DNA): TGTGCCAGCAGTTCCACTCAACAGGGGAATGAGCAGTTCTTC.

The rearrangement uses TRBV3-1 and TRBJ1-1; perhaps TRBD1 as D (5 bases). Germline assignment: CDR1 LGHDT and CDR2 YNNKEL (reference sequence). The ends were cut back, 0 bases at V and 3 bases at J, with 11 bases in the middle. This CDR3 has 15 residues. The CDR3 region is CASSQEWGFDTEAFF. The CDR3 DNA sequence: TGTGCCAGCAGCCAAGAGTGGGGGTTCGACACTGAAGCTTTCTTT.

This chain links TRBV7-9 with TRBJ2-7; 10 positions agree with TRBD2. Losses at the gene ends were 7 bases for V and 5 bases for J; bases not matched to a gene: 8. The V gene's germline CDR1 is SEHNR and CDR2 FQNEAQ (reference sequence). This CDR3 spans 14 amino acids. Here the CDR3 DNA reads TGTGCCAGCACCTCTAGCGGGAGCGTCGACGAGCAGTACTTC. This sequence encodes CASTSSGSVDEQYF.

This clonotype was recorded at least ten times. The V gene is TRBV20-1, the J gene TRBJ2-7, with a tentative D call TRBD1 (5 bases). Germline V lookup: CDR1 DFQATT, CDR2 SNEGSKA (reference sequence). The germline V and J ends were trimmed by 2 bases and 7 bases, with 9 bases remaining between them. This CDR3 region has 11 residues. The CDR3 nucleotides are TGCAGTGCTAGACCACAGGAGGAGCAGTACTTC. Encoded protein: CSARPQEEQYF.

The genes are TRBV6-1 and TRBJ1-5, with TRBD1 as a possible D gene (6 bases). The CDR3 totals 15 residues. Germline CDR1 reads MNHNS; CDR2 reads SASEGT. V lost 6 bases and J 0 bases, leaving 12 bases between the germline ends. The CDR3: CASRVGHLSNQPQHF. CDR3 bases: TGTGCCAGCAGAGTGGGACACCTTAGCAATCAGCCCCAGCATTTT.

The chain combines TRBV7-9 with TRBJ2-3; unclear D gene. CDR3 size: 16 residues. Germline V gene lookup returns CDR1 SEHNR and CDR2 FQNEAQ (reference sequence). V was shortened by 2 bases and J by 2 bases, with 14 bases between the two germline ends. The CDR3 loop is CASSLTIRSSTDTQYF. CDR3 in DNA: TGTGCCAGCAGCTTAACGATAAGATCCTCCACAGATACGCAGTATTTT.